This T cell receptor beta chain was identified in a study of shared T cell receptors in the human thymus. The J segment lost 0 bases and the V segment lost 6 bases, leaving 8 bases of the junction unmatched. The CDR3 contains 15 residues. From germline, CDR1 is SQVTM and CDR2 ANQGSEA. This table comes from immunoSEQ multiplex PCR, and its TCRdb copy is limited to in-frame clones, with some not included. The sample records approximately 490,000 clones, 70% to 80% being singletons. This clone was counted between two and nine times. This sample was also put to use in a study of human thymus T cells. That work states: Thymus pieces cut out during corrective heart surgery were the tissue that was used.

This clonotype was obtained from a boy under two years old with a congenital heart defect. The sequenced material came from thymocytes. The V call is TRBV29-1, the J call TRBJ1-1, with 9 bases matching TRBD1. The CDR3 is CSVIQGATLNTEAFF. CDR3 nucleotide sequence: TGCAGCGTCATACAGGGGGCTACTTTGAACACTGAAGCTTTCTTT.